This T cell receptor (beta chain) was recorded in a study of T-cell memory formation after mild COVID-19. Study-wide background: TCR clusters showed largely donor specificity.

Looked up from germline, CDR1 is MNHEY and CDR2 is SVGAGI. With 5 bases clipped from V and 4 bases from J, the junction kept 7 bases outside the gene matches. The CDR3 consists of 15 residues. Study conclusions and caveats: For contracting clones, CD4+ ones sat mainly in CM and EM, CD8+ in EMRA. Clones that shrank (day 15 to 85) were balanced CD4/CD8, whereas later expanders leaned CD4+. Pre-infection memory carried some responding clones, suggesting that cross-reactive memory joined.

The table lists this clonotype with a few counts. The antigen remains unidentified. TCRdb analysed the 5' RACE reads with MiXCR anew, one entry per CDR3 protein. The sample has about 120,000 distinct CDR3 sequences, approximately 16% seen once. The chain carries TRBV6-5 and TRBJ2-3, with 9 bases aligning to TRBD2. The TCR comes from an adult woman who had mild COVID-19 (a few samples of this study predate the infection). Cell type and time point are not known. Sequences were obtained from PBMCs or a T cell subset sorted from them (not recorded which). The CDR3 coding sequence is TGTGCCAGCAGTCCCTTTAGCGGGGGAGCAGATACGCAGTATTTT. It yields the protein CASSPFSGGADTQYF.